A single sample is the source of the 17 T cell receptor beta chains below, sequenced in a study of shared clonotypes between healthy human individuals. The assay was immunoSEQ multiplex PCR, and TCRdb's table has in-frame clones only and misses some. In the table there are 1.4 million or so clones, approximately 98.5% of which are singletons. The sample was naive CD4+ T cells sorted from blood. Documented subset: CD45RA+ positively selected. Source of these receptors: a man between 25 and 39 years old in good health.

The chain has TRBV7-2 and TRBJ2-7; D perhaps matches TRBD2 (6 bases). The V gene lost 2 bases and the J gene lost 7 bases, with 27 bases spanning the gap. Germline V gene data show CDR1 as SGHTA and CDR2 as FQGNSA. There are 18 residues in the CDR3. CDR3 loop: CASSLRPSGIGTSGEQYF. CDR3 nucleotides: TGTGCCAGCAGCTTAAGGCCAAGCGGAATAGGGACTTCGGGGGAGCAGTACTTC. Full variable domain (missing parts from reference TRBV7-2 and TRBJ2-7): GAGVSQSPSNKVTEKGKDVELRCDPISGHTALYWYRQSLGQGLEFLIYFQGNSAPDKSGLPSDRFSAERTGGSVSTLTIQRTQQEDSAVYLCASSLRPSGIGTSGEQYFGPGTRLTVT.

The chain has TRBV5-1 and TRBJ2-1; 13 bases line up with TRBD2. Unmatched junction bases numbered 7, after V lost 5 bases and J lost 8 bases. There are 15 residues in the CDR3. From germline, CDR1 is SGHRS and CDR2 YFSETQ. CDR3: CASRWTSGSYDEQFF. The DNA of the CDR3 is TGCGCCAGCAGGTGGACTAGCGGGAGTTACGATGAGCAGTTCTTC.

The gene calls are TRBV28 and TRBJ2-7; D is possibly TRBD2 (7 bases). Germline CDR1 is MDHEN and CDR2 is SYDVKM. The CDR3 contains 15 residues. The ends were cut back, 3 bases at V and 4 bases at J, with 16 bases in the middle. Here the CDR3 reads CASSLAGAIGYEQYF. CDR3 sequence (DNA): TGTGCCAGCAGTTTGGCGGGGGCCATCGGGTACGAGCAGTACTTC. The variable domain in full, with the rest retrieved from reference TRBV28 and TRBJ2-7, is DVKVTQSSRYLVKRTGEKVFLECVQDMDHENMFWYRQDPGLGLRLIYFSYDVKMKEKGDIPEGYSVSREKKERFSLILESASTNQTSMYLCASSLAGAIGYEQYFGPGTRLTVT.

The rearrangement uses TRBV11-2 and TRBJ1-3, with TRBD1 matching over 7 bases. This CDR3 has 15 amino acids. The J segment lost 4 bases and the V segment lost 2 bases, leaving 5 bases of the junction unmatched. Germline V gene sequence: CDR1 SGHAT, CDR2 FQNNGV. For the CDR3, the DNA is TGTGCCAGCAGCTTACAACGACAGGGCGGAAACACCATATATTTT. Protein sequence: CASSLQRQGGNTIYF.

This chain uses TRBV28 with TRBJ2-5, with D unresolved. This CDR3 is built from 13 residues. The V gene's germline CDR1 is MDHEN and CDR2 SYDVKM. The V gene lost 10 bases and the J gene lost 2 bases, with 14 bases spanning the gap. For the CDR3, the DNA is TGTGCCACCTCACGAGGAGAACAAGAGACCCAGTACTTC. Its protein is CATSRGEQETQYF.

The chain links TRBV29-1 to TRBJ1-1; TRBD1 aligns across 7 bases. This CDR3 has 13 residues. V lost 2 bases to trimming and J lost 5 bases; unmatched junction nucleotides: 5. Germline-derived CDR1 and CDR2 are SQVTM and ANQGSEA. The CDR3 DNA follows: TGCAGCGTTGAAAGGGGGCCGGAGACTGAAGCTTTCTTT. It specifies CSVERGPETEAFF.

The CDR3 DNA is TGTGCCAGCAGTGAACGTGGAGCATTTAGCACAGATACGCAGTATTTT. This gives the protein CASSERGAFSTDTQYF. This rearrangement joins TRBV2 to TRBJ2-3; D is undetermined. V was clipped by 2 bases and J by 0 bases, with 12 bases between them. CDR1 and CDR2 from the germline V gene are SNHLY and FYNNEI. The CDR3 sequence is 16 residues long.

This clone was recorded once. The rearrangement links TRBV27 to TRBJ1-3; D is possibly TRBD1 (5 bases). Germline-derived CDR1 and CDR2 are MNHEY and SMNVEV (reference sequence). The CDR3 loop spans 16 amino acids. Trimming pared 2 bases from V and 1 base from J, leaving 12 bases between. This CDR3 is CASSLQGPGSGNTIYF. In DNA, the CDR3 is TGTGCCAGCAGTTTACAGGGCCCCGGGTCTGGAAACACCATATATTTT.

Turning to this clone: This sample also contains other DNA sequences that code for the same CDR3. CDR3 bases: TGTGCCAGCAGCCCAGGACAGATCACAGATACGCAGTATTTT. It specifies CASSPGQITDTQYF. V usage is TRBV7-6 and J usage is TRBJ2-3; a weak D match, TRBD1 (6 bases). The germline CDR1 and CDR2 sequences are SGHVS and FNYEAQ. The CDR3 spans 14 residues. V lost 5 bases, J lost 2 bases, and 11 bases lay in between.

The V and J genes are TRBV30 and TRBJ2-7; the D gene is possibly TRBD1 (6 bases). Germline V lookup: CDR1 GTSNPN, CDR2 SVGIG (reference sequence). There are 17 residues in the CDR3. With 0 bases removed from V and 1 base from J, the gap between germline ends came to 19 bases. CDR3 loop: CAWSVGTAGVRSYEQYF. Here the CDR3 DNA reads TGTGCCTGGAGTGTAGGTACGGCAGGGGTAAGGTCCTACGAGCAGTACTTC.

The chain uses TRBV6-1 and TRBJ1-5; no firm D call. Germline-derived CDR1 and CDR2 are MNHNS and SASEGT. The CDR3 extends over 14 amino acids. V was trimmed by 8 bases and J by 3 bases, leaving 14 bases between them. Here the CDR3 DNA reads TGTGCCAGCGCGACCCCGGGTAACAATCAGCCCCAGCATTTT. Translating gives CASATPGNNQPQHF.

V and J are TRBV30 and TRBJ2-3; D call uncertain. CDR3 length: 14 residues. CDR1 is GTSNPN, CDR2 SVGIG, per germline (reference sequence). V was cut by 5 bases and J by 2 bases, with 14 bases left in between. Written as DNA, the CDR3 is TGTGCCTGGGAGCCCATTCACAACACAGATACGCAGTATTTT. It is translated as CAWEPIHNTDTQYF.

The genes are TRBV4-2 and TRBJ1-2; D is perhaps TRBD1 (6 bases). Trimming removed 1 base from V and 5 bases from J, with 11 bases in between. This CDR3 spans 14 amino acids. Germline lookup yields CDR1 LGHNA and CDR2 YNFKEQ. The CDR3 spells CASSQGGGGYGYTF. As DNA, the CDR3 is TGTGCCAGCAGCCAAGGGGGGGGCGGTTATGGCTACACCTTC.

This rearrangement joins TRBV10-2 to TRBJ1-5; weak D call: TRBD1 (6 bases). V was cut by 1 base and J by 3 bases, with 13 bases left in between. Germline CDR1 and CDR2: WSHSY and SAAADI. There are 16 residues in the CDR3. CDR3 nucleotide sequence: TGCGCCAGCAGTGAGTATGGACAGCCCTACAATCAGCCCCAGCATTTT. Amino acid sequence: CASSEYGQPYNQPQHF.

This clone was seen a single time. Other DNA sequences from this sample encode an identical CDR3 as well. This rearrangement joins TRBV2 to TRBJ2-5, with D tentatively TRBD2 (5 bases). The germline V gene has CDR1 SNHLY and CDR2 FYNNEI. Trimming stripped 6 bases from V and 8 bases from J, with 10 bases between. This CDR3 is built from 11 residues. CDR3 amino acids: CASSVSETQYF. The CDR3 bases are TGTGCCAGCAGCGTTAGCGAAACCCAGTACTTC.

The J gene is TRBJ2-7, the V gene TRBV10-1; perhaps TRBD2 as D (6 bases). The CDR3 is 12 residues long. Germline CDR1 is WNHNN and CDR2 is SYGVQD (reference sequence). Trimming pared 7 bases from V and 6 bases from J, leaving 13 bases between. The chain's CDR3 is CASKGRDSEQYF. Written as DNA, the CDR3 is TGCGCCAGCAAGGGCCGGGACTCCGAGCAGTACTTC.

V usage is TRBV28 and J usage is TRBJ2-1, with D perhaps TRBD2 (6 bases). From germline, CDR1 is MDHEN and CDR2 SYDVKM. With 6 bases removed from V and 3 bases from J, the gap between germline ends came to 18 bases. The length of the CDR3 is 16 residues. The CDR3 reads CASRVVAANIYNEQFF. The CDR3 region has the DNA TGTGCCAGCAGGGTTGTAGCGGCGAACATCTACAATGAGCAGTTCTTC.